These 9 T cell receptor beta chains were sequenced from one sample in a study of early T cells in non-severe SARS-CoV-2 infection. One entry per CDR3 protein results from TCRdb running MiXCR on the 5' RACE reads. Of around 84,000 distinct CDR3 sequences in the sample, about 12% were seen once. Sequencing was done on a sample of whole blood. The receptors derive from an adult who was a healthcare worker with PCR-confirmed SARS-CoV-2 infection or an uninfected control (not recorded which).

This clonotype was counted many times. The chain recombines TRBV14 with TRBJ2-1; D assignment may be TRBD1 or TRBD2 (5 bases each). CDR3 length: 15 amino acids. V gave up 4 bases and J gave up 1 base, with 11 bases separating them. Germline V gene sequence: CDR1 SGHDN, CDR2 FVKESK. For the CDR3, the DNA is TGTGCCAGCAGCCCCCGGGGCCAATCCTACAATGAGCAGTTCTTC. As protein: CASSPRGQSYNEQFF.

CDR3 in DNA: TGCGCCAGCAGCCTAGGAGGAAGGGAGAGAGACGAGCAGTACTTC. Translated: CASSLGGRERDEQYF. The chain recombines TRBV5-1 with TRBJ2-7; D possibly corresponds to TRBD2 (5 bases). The V gene's germline CDR1 is SGHRS and CDR2 YFSETQ. The CDR3 sequence is 15 residues long. V was clipped by 4 bases and J by 5 bases, with 19 bases between them.

This sequence joins TRBV6-5 and TRBJ1-5; 9 bases are a match to TRBD1. J was trimmed by 2 bases and V by 4 bases; bases with no gene match: 6. In germline, CDR1 is MNHEY, CDR2 SVGAGI. The length of the CDR3 is 16 residues. The CDR3 nucleotides are TGTGCCAGCAGTTCTTCTACAGGGGGCGGCAATCAGCCCCAGCATTTT. Translated, it gives CASSSSTGGGNQPQHF.

This clonotype was detected a few times. Here the CDR3 reads CATSAAGSDTQYF. The CDR3 DNA is TGTGCCACCAGTGCGGCGGGCTCAGATACGCAGTATTTT. J is TRBJ2-3 and V is TRBV24-1; perhaps TRBD2 as D (5 bases). Trimming cost V 5 bases and J 4 bases, with 9 bases left between them. Germline V gene sequence: CDR1 KGHDR, CDR2 SFDVKD. The CDR3 is made up of 13 amino acids.

This clonotype was counted many times. This chain links TRBV20-1 with TRBJ2-7; TRBD1 agrees at 9 bases. Germline CDR1 and CDR2: DFQATT and SNEGSKA (reference sequence). The CDR3 is 14 amino acids. J was trimmed by 0 bases and V by 6 bases; bases with no gene match: 6. The CDR3 sequence: CSATPTGGSYEQYF. In nucleotides, the CDR3 is TGCAGTGCAACCCCGACAGGGGGCTCCTACGAGCAGTACTTC.

This clonotype was counted at least ten times. The chain uses TRBV9 and TRBJ2-3; TRBD1 agrees at 9 bases. Germline V lookup: CDR1 SGDLS, CDR2 YYNGEE. J was trimmed by 2 bases and V by 4 bases; bases with no gene match: 5. This CDR3 comprises 15 residues. The DNA of the CDR3 is TGTGCCAGCAGCTCGCGACAGGGGGTCACAGATACGCAGTATTTT. Translating it yields CASSSRQGVTDTQYF.

Note on this clonotype: Because it lacks the conserved phenylalanine or tryptophan at the end, this CDR3 is likely a read error. J is TRBJ1-1 and V is TRBV19; D is perhaps TRBD1 (5 bases). Trimming took 6 bases from V and 6 from J, leaving 17 bases between them. The germline V gene has CDR1 LNHDA and CDR2 SQIVND (reference sequence). The CDR3 totals 14 residues. This CDR3 is CASSFLWGDAEAFL. The DNA for the CDR3 is TGTGCCAGTAGCTTCCTCTGGGGGGACGCTGAAGCTTTCCTT.

This clonotype was counted ten times or more. The rearrangement uses TRBV7-3 and TRBJ2-2; TRBD2 matches at 12 bases. The junction had 3 bases not matched to a gene; V was cut back by 8 bases and J by 5 bases. CDR3 size: 14 residues. Germline CDR1 reads SGHTA; CDR2 reads FQGTGA. The DNA of the CDR3 is TGTGCCAGCCAAGGACTAGCGGGGACCGGGGAGCTGTTTTTT. This gives the protein CASQGLAGTGELFF.

V gene TRBV7-9 combines with J gene TRBJ2-2, with D uncertain. Germline CDR1 reads SEHNR; CDR2 reads FQNEAQ (reference sequence). V dropped 3 bases and J dropped 3 bases, with 8 bases sitting between them. The CDR3 sequence is 14 residues long. The CDR3 DNA follows: TGTGCCAGCAGCTTTACGGAATACACCGGGGAGCTGTTTTTT. Amino acid sequence: CASSFTEYTGELFF.